These 5 T cell receptor beta chains originate from one sample sequenced in a study of blood T cell repertoires in COVID-19. The protocol was immunoSEQ multiplex PCR, while the TCRdb copy is restricted to in-frame clones and leaves out a portion. This table has some 200,000 clones, about 87% appearing once. Sequencing used peripheral blood. The receptors shown here come from a man between 65 and 85 years old with acute or convalescent COVID-19.

The chain joins TRBV4-1 to TRBJ2-3, with 10 bases aligning to TRBD2. The CDR3 has 16 amino acids. Germline CDR1 and CDR2: MGHRA and YSYEKL. Germline trimming cut 3 bases from V and 1 base from J; bases unmatched to any gene: 4. CDR3: CASSHPLAGRTDTQYF. In nucleotides, the CDR3 is TGCGCCAGCAGCCATCCACTAGCGGGACGCACAGATACGCAGTATTTT.

This clone was seen a single time. The chain has TRBV27 and TRBJ2-1; the D is unclear. CDR1 MNHEY and CDR2 SMNVEV come from the germline V gene (reference sequence). The CDR3 runs 14 residues. Trimming pared 2 bases from V and 8 bases from J, leaving 13 bases between. CDR3 DNA sequence: TGTGCCAGCAGTTTAAAGGCCGGGTTTGATGAGCAGTTCTTC. Amino acid sequence: CASSLKAGFDEQFF.

The J gene is TRBJ2-7, the V gene TRBV15; D possibly corresponds to TRBD2 (5 bases). Trimming removed 1 base at V and 1 base at J, with 14 bases between. The germline V gene encodes CDR1 LNHNV and CDR2 YYDKDF (reference sequence). The CDR3 length is 16 residues. This CDR3 is CATSRADFGKSYEQYF. The CDR3 region has the DNA TGTGCCACCAGCAGAGCAGACTTCGGGAAATCCTACGAGCAGTACTTC.

The V gene is TRBV30, the J gene TRBJ1-5; D is perhaps TRBD1 (6 bases). This CDR3 is 12 amino acids long. Germline CDR1 and CDR2: GTSNPN and SVGIG (reference sequence). Trimming pared 2 bases from V and 8 bases from J, leaving 10 bases between. CDR3 protein: CAWSTGKEPQHF. The CDR3 coding sequence is TGTGCCTGGAGTACAGGGAAGGAGCCCCAGCATTTT.

The chain has TRBV7-9 and TRBJ2-3; TRBD2 agrees at 8 bases. CDR3 length: 14 amino acids. CDR1 SEHNR and CDR2 FQNEAQ come from the germline V gene (reference sequence). The junction had 5 bases not matched to a gene; V was cut back by 5 bases and J by 4 bases. The CDR3 nucleotides read TGTGCCAGCAGCCGTAGCGGGACTCCAGATACGCAGTATTTT. Translating gives CASSRSGTPDTQYF.